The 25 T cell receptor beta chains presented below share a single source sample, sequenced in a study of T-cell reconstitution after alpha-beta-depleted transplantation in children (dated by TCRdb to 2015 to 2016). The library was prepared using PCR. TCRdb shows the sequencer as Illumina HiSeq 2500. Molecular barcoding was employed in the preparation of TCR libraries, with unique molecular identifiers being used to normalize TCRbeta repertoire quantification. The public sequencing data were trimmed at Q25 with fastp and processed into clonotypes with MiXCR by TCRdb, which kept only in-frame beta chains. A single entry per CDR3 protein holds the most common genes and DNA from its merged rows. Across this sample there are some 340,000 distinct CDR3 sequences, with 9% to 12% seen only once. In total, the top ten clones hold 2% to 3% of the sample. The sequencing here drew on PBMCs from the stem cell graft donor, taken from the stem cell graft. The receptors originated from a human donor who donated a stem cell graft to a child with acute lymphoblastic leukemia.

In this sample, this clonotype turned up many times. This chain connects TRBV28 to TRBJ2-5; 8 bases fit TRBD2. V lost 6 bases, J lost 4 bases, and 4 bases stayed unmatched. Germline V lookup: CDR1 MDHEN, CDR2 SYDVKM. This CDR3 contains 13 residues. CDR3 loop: CASRGGRLETQYF. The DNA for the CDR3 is TGTGCCAGCAGGGGCGGGAGGTTAGAGACCCAGTACTTC.

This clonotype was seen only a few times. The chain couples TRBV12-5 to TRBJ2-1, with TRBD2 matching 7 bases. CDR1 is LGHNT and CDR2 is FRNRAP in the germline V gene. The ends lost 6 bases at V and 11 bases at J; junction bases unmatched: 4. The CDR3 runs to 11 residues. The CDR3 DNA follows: TGTGCTAGTGGGCGGGAGCGGAAGCAGTTCTTC. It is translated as CASGRERKQFF.

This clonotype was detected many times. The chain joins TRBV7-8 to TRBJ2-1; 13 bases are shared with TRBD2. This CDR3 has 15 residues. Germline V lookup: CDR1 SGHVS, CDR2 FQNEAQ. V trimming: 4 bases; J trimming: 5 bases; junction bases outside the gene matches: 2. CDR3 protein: CASSSGTSGNNEQFF. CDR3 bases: TGTGCCAGCAGCTCCGGGACTAGCGGGAACAATGAGCAGTTCTTC. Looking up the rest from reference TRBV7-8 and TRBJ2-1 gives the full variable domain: GAGVSQSPRYKVAKRGQDVALRCDPISGHVSLFWYQQALGQGPEFLTYFQNEAQLDKSGLPSDRFFAERPEGSVSTLKIQRTQQEDSAVYLCASSSGTSGNNEQFFGPGTRLTVL.

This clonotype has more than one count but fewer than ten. CDR3 DNA sequence: TGTGCCAGCAGTTTGGCGGACGGGGTAACTGAAGCTTTCTTT. Protein product: CASSLADGVTEAFF. The chain couples TRBV28 to TRBJ1-1; D is uncertain. Trimming pared 3 bases from V and 5 bases from J, leaving 13 bases between. Germline V gene sequence: CDR1 MDHEN, CDR2 SYDVKM. The CDR3 has 14 residues.

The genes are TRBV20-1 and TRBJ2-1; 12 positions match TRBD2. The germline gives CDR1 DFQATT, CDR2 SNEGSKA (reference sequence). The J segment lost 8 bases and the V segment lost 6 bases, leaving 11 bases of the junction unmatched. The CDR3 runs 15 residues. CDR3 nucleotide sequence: TGCAGTGCACAAAAACGACTAGCGGGAGTAGATGAGCAGTTCTTC. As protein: CSAQKRLAGVDEQFF.

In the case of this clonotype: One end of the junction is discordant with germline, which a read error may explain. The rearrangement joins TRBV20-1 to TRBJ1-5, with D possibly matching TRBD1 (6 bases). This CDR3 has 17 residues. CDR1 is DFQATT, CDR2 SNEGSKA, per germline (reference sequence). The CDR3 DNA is TGCTGTGCTAGAGATCAAGTAGGGGGGACGGGCAATCAGCCCCAGCATTTT. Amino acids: CCARDQVGGTGNQPQHF.

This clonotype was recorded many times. CDR3 sequence reads: CASSQERSIPTYEQYF. CDR3 sequence (DNA): TGCGCCAGCAGCCAAGAAAGATCAATCCCTACCTACGAGCAGTACTTC. The chain joins TRBV5-1 to TRBJ2-7; D is undetermined. This CDR3 contains 16 residues. The germline gives CDR1 SGHRS, CDR2 YFSETQ. Trimming left V 4 bases short and J 2 bases short, with 19 bases between.

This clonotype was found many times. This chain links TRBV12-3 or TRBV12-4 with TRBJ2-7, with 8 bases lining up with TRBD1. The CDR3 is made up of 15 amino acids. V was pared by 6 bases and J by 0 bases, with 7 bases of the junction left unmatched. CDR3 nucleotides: TGTGCCAGCAGCAGGGGACAGGCTCGCTCCTACGAGCAGTACTTC. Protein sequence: CASSRGQARSYEQYF.

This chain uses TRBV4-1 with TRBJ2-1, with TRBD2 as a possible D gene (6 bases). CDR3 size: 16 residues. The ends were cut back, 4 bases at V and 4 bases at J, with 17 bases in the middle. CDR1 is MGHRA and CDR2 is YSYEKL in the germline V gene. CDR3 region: CASSLTAQRAYNEQFF. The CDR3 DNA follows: TGCGCCAGCAGCCTTACAGCGCAGCGGGCTTACAATGAGCAGTTCTTC.

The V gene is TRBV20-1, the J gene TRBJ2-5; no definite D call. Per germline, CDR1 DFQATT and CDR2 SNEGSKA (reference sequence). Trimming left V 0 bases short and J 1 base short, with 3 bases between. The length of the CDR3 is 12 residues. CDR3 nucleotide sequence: TGCAGTGCTAGAGAGGCCCAAGAGACCCAGTACTTC. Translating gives CSAREAQETQYF.

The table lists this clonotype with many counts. This CDR3 reads CATSDPGSRGTGELFF. CDR3 sequence (DNA): TGTGCCACCAGTGACCCGGGGAGTCGTGGCACCGGGGAGCTGTTTTTT. The chain carries TRBV24-1 and TRBJ2-2; perhaps TRBD2 as D (5 bases). With 4 bases removed from V and 4 bases from J, the gap between germline ends came to 15 bases. The CDR3 runs to 16 residues. Germline V CDR1 and CDR2: KGHDR, SFDVKD.

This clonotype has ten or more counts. Here the CDR3 DNA reads TGCAGTGCTAGAAATCCAATTGCCACAGATACGCAGTATTTT. Protein product: CSARNPIATDTQYF. V gene TRBV20-1 combines with J gene TRBJ2-3; D unclear. CDR1 DFQATT and CDR2 SNEGSKA come from the germline V gene (reference sequence). The CDR3 length is 14 residues. Trimming took off 2 bases at V and 2 bases at J, with 11 bases between the two ends.

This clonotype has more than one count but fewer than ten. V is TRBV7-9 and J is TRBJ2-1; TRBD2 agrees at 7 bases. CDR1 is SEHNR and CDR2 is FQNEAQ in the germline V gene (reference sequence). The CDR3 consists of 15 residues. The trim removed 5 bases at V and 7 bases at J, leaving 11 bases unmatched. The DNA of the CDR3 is TGTGCCAGCAGCCCCAGACCCGCGGGGGATAATGAGCAGTTCTTC. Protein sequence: CASSPRPAGDNEQFF.

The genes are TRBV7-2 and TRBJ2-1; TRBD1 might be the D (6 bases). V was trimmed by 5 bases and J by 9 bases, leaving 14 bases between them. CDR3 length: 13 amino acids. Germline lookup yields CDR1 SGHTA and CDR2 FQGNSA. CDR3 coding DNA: TGTGCCAGCAGCGCCTACAGGGCCAGTGAGCAGTTCTTC. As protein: CASSAYRASEQFF. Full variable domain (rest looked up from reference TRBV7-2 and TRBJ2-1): GAGVSQSPSNKVTEKGKDVELRCDPISGHTALYWYRQSLGQGLEFLIYFQGNSAPDKSGLPSDRFSAERTGGSVSTLTIQRTQQEDSAVYLCASSAYRASEQFFGPGTRLTVL.

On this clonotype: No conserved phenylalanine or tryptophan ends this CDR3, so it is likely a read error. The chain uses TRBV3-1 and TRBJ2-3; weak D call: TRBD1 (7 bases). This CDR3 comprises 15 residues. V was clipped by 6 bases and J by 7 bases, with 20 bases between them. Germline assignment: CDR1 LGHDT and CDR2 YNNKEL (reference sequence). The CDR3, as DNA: TGTGCCAGCAGGGACACAGGGGCCGGGGGTAATACGCAGTATTCT. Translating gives CASRDTGAGGNTQYS.

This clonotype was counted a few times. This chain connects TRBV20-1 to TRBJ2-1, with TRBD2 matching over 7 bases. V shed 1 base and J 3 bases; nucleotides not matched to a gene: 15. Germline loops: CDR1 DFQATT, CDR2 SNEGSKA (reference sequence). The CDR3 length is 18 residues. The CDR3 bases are TGCAGTGCTAGAGCAGTATCCCCTCTAGCGGCCTACTACAATGAGCAGTTCTTC. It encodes CSARAVSPLAAYYNEQFF.

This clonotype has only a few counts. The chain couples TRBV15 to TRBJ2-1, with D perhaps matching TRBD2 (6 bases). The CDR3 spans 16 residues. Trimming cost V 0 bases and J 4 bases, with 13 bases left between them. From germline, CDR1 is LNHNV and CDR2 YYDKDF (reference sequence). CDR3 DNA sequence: TGTGCCACCAGCAGAGATTCGCTAGCGAGATACAATGAGCAGTTCTTC. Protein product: CATSRDSLARYNEQFF.

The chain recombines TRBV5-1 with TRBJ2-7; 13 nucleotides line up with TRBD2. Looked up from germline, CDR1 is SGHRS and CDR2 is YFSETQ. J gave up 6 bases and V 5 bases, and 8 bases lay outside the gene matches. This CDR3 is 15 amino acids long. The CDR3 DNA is TGCGCCAGCAGAGGACTAGCGGGAGATGGCGGCGAGCAGTACTTC. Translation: CASRGLAGDGGEQYF.

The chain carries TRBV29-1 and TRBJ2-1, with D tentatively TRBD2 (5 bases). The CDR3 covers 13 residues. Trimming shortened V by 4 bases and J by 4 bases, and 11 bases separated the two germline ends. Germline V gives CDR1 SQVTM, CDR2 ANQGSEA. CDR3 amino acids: CSVGPPGYNEQFF. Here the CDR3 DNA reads TGCAGCGTTGGGCCTCCGGGGTACAATGAGCAGTTCTTC.

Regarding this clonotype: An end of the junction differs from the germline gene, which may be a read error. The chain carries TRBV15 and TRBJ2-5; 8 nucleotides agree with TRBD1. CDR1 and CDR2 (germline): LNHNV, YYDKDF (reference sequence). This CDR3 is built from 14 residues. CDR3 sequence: CATSSSRGQGTQYF. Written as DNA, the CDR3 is TGTGCCACCAGCAGCTCCAGGGGGCAAGGGACCCAGTACTTC.

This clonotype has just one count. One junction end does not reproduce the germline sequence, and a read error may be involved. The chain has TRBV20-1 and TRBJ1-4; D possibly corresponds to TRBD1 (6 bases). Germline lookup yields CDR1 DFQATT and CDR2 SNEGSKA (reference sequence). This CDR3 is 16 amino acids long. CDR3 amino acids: CCARGGSYLSAEKLFF. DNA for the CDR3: TGCTGTGCTAGAGGGGGTTCATACCTTAGCGCTGAAAAACTGTTTTTT.

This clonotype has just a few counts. The DNA for the CDR3 is TGTGCCAGCAGCCTCCTAGCGGGAGGGCCGCAAGATACGCAGTATTTT. This sequence encodes CASSLLAGGPQDTQYF. This chain links TRBV7-9 with TRBJ2-3, with TRBD2 matching over 12 bases. V lost 5 bases and J lost 5; bases outside the gene matches: 8. CDR1 SEHNR and CDR2 FQNEAQ come from the germline V gene (reference sequence). The CDR3 runs to 16 residues.

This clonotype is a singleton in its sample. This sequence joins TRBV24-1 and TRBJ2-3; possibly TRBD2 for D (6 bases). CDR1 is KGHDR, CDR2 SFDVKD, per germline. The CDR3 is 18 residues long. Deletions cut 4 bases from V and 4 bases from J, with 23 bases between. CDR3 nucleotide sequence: TGTGCCACCAGTGACATACGAGAAGAGGGAGGCTACCCAGATACGCAGTATTTT. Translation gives CATSDIREEGGYPDTQYF.

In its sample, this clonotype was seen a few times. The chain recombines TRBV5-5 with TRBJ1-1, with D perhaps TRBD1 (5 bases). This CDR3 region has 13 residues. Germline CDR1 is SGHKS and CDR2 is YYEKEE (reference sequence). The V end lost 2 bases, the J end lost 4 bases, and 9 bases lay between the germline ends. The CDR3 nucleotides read TGTGCCAGCAGCTTCGGGACGACCACTGAAGCTTTCTTT. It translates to CASSFGTTTEAFF.

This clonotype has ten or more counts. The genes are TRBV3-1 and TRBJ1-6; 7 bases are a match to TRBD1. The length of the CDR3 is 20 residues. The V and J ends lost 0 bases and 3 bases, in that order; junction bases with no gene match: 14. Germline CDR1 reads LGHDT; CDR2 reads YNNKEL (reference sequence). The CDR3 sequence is CASSQDWAPEGAVYNSPLHF. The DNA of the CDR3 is TGTGCCAGCAGCCAAGATTGGGCCCCGGAGGGGGCTGTCTATAATTCACCCCTCCACTTT.